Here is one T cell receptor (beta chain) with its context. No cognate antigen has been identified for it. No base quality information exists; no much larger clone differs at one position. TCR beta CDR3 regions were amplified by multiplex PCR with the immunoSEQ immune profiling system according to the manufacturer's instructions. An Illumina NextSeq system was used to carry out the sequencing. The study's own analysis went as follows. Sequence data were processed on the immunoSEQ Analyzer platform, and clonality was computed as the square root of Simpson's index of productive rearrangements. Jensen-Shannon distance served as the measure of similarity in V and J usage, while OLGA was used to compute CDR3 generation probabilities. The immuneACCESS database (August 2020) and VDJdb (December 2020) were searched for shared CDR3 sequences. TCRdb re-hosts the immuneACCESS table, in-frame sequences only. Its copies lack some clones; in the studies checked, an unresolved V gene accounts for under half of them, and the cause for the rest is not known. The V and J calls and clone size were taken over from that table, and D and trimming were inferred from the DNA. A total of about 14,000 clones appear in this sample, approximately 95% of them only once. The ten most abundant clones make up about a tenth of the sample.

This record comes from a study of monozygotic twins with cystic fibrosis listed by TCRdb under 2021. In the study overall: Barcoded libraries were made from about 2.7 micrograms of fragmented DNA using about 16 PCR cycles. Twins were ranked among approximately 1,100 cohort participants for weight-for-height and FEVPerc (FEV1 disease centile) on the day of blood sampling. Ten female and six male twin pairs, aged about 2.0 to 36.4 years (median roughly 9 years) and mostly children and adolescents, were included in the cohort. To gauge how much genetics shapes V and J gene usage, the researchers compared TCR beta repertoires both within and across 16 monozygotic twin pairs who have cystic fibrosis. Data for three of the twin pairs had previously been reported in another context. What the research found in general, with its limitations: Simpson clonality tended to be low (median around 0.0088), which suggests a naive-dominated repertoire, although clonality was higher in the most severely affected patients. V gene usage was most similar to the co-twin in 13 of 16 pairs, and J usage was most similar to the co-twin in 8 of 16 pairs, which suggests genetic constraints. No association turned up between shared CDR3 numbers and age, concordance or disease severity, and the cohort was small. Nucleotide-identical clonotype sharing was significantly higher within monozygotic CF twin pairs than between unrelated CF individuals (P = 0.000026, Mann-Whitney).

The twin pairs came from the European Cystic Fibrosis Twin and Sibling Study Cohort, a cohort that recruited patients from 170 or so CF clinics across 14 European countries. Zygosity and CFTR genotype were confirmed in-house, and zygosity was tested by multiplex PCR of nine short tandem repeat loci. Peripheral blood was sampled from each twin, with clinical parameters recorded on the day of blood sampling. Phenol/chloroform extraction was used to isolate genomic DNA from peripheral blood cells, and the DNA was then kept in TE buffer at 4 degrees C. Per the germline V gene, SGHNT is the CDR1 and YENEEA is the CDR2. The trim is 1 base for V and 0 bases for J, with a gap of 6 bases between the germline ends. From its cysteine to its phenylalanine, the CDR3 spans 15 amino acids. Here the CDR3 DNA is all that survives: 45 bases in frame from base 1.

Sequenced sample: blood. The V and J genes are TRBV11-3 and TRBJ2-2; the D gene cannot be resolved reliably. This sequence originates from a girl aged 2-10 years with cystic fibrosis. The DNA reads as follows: TGTGCCAGCAGCTTAGGAGGAGCGAACACCGGGGAGCTGTTTTTT. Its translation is CASSLGGANTGELFF.